The 12 T cell receptor beta chains given below trace back to one sample, sequenced in a study of T cell responses to AZD1222 COVID-19 vaccine. Clones were read by immunoSEQ multiplex PCR, and TCRdb kept only the in-frame ones, dropping some. The sample shows 100,000 or so clones, around nine tenths of them seen only once. The sample in question was peripheral blood, obtained on day 0 of AZD1222 vaccination. All receptors derive from an adult in good health.

The rearrangement joins TRBV3-1 (or the pseudogene TRBV3-2) to TRBJ1-5, with D possibly being TRBD1 (6 bases). Germline V lookup: CDR1 LGHDT, CDR2 YNNKEL (reference sequence). The CDR3 extends over 14 amino acids. Trimming shortened V by 3 bases and J by 7 bases, and 13 bases separated the two germline ends. The CDR3 sequence: CASSQEGGQQPQHF. DNA of the CDR3: TGTGCCAGCAGCCAGGAGGGGGGGCAACAGCCCCAGCATTTT.

The chain carries TRBV9 and TRBJ1-6; 7 bases line up with TRBD1. With 0 bases clipped from V and 10 bases from J, the junction kept 4 bases outside the gene matches. Germline V lookup: CDR1 SGDLS, CDR2 YYNGEE. The CDR3 loop spans 14 amino acids. The CDR3 coding sequence is TGTGCCAGCAGCGTAGCAGGGGGACGGTCACCCCTCCACTTT. It yields the protein CASSVAGGRSPLHF.

V usage is TRBV18 and J usage is TRBJ2-5; D unresolved. CDR3 size: 13 residues. Germline CDR1 reads KGHSH; CDR2 reads LQKENI. V lost 4 bases and J lost 1, with 7 bases in between. CDR3 amino acids: CASSLGSQETQYF. The CDR3 coding sequence is TGTGCCAGCTCACTAGGATCCCAAGAGACCCAGTACTTC.

The chain uses TRBV30 and TRBJ1-2, with D unresolved. In germline, CDR1 is GTSNPN, CDR2 SVGIG (reference sequence). The CDR3 extends over 13 amino acids. The germline V and J ends were trimmed by 2 bases and 8 bases, with 15 bases remaining between them. CDR3 in DNA: TGTGCCTGGAGTCCTTCGTCGGCGGGGGGCTACACCTTC. Translating it yields CAWSPSSAGGYTF. The variable domain in full, completed from reference TRBV30 and TRBJ1-2, reads SQTIHQWPATLVQPVGSPLSLECTVEGTSNPNLYWYRQAAGRGLQLLFYSVGIGQISSEVPQNLSASRPQDRQFILSSKKLLLSDSGFYLCAWSPSSAGGYTFGSGTRLTVV.

The chain joins TRBV19 to TRBJ1-3; TRBD1 might be the D (5 bases). The ends were cut back, 5 bases at V and 7 bases at J, with 15 bases in the middle. The germline CDR1 and CDR2 sequences are LNHDA and SQIVND (reference sequence). The CDR3 totals 14 residues. The CDR3 bases are TGTGCCAGTAGTTGGGGGGGTCGAGGCAACACCATATATTTT. This sequence encodes CASSWGGRGNTIYF.

The chain combines TRBV6-5 with TRBJ2-5; weak D call: TRBD1 (5 bases). The CDR3 is made up of 13 amino acids. The ends were cut back, 5 bases at V and 5 bases at J, with 12 bases in the middle. In germline, CDR1 is MNHEY, CDR2 SVGAGI. The CDR3 DNA sequence: TGTGCCAGCAGTACTGGGCAGGGCGAGACCCAGTACTTC. Translated, it gives CASSTGQGETQYF.

CDR3 nucleotide sequence: TGTGCCACCACCGGGACCTTAAACACCATATATTTT. This codes for CATTGTLNTIYF. V and J are TRBV6-5 and TRBJ1-3; tentatively, D is TRBD1 (5 bases). V was trimmed by 10 bases and J by 6 bases, leaving 13 bases between them. Germline CDR1 and CDR2: MNHEY and SVGAGI. This CDR3 has 12 residues.

This rearrangement joins TRBV15 to TRBJ1-3; D is unclear. This CDR3 has 14 amino acids. Trimming took 1 base from V and 5 from J, leaving 9 bases between them. Per germline, CDR1 LNHNV and CDR2 YYDKDF (reference sequence). CDR3 nucleotide sequence: TGTGCCACCAGCAGAGCCGATAGGAGAAACACCATATATTTT. This gives the protein CATSRADRRNTIYF.

J is TRBJ1-1 and V is TRBV4-3; no firm D call. Trimming removed 0 bases from V and 1 base from J, with 9 bases in between. Germline V CDR1 and CDR2: LGHNA, YSLEER. The CDR3 runs to 15 residues. The CDR3 is CASSQEHEGNTEAFF. Written as DNA, the CDR3 is TGCGCCAGCAGCCAAGAACATGAGGGGAACACTGAAGCTTTCTTT.

This clone has only one observation. This rearrangement joins TRBV10-3 to TRBJ2-7; D call uncertain. The CDR3 is made up of 12 amino acids. The germline V gene encodes CDR1 ENHRY and CDR2 SYGVKD. The ends were cut back, 7 bases at V and 3 bases at J, with 10 bases in the middle. The CDR3 coding sequence is TGTGCCATCAAAAACAGAAACTACGAGCAGTACTTC. Translating gives CAIKNRNYEQYF.

V is TRBV18 and J is TRBJ2-1; 10 nucleotides line up with TRBD1. Germline CDR1 and CDR2: KGHSH and LQKENI. This CDR3 region has 18 residues. Trimming took 1 base from V and 1 from J; bases not matched to a gene: 7. CDR3 sequence (DNA): TGTGCCAGCTCACCACTGGACAGGGGGTCCCTTTCCTACAATGAGCAGTTCTTC. It specifies CASSPLDRGSLSYNEQFF.

The chain couples TRBV19 to TRBJ1-4; D uncertain. Germline V gene data show CDR1 as LNHDA and CDR2 as SQIVND (reference sequence). The CDR3 has 13 residues. V was trimmed by 7 bases and J by 2 bases, leaving 8 bases between them. The CDR3 reads CASMGFTNEKLFF. CDR3 nucleotides: TGTGCCAGTATGGGGTTTACTAATGAAAAACTGTTTTTT.